Sequencing of this T cell receptor (beta chain) was carried out in a study of graft-versus-host responses after intestinal transplantation. On the study more broadly: Among the recipients, transplants were multivisceral, liver-intestinal, or isolated intestinal. Each recipient received anti-thymocyte globulin induction, then tacrolimus and steroids for approximately three years. General observations from the study: Early HvG declines after transplant were associated with peak circulating GvH clone levels. Detected in recipient marrow were GvH clones, some of which were first observed in ileum or blood.

CDR1 and CDR2 from the germline V gene are MNHNS and SASEGT. Losses at the gene ends were 4 bases for V and 1 base for J; bases not matched to a gene: 4. The CDR3 is 15 amino acids. With respect to this clone: What it binds is not known.

TCRdb's copy holds only in-frame clones and misses some; the assay was immunoSEQ multiplex PCR. The data show about 110,000 clones, roughly 89% seen once. The chain uses TRBV6-1 and TRBJ1-2; 9 bases are a match to TRBD1. The sample consisted of unstimulated CD4+ T cells sorted from spleen or lymph node cells, taken before transplant. The origin of this receptor is a human donor who was the organ donor for an intestinal transplant. CDR3 sequence reads: CASSAQGALNYGYTF. CDR3 DNA sequence: TGTGCCAGCAGTGCACAGGGGGCCCTTAACTATGGCTACACCTTC.